One sample yielded the 22 T cell receptor beta chains listed below, sequenced in a study of T-cell memory formation after mild COVID-19. TCRdb reanalysed the 5' RACE reads using MiXCR and keeps one entry per CDR3 protein. The sample lists over 130,000 distinct CDR3 sequences; 13% to 15% were seen once. Sequenced input: PBMCs or a T cell subset sorted from them (not recorded which). Receptors originate from an adult woman who had mild COVID-19 (a few samples of this study predate the infection). Cell type and time point are not known.

This clonotype was seen a handful of times. This chain links TRBV13 with TRBJ2-7; 12 bases are a match to TRBD2. V trimming: 0 bases; J trimming: 6 bases; junction bases outside the gene matches: 12. Germline loops: CDR1 PRHDT, CDR2 FYEKMQ (reference sequence). There are 18 residues in the CDR3. The CDR3 DNA follows: TGTGCCAGCAGCTTAGGGACTAGCGGGAGCATCGGGTCGGGCGAGCAGTACTTC. Translated: CASSLGTSGSIGSGEQYF.

This clonotype was counted only a few times. The V gene is TRBV9, the J gene TRBJ2-7, with 7 bases aligning to TRBD2. The CDR3 is 16 residues long. The V segment lost 4 bases and the J segment 4 bases; nucleotides outside the gene matches: 14. Per germline, CDR1 SGDLS and CDR2 YYNGEE. CDR3 DNA sequence: TGTGCCAGCAGCCACACCAATGCGGGGGTATGGTACGAGCAGTACTTC. It is translated as CASSHTNAGVWYEQYF.

The chain combines TRBV19 with TRBJ1-4; weak D call: TRBD1 (5 bases). Trimming left V 7 bases short and J 3 bases short, with 18 bases between. This CDR3 region has 16 residues. The germline V gene has CDR1 LNHDA and CDR2 SQIVND (reference sequence). CDR3 protein: CASKRPQDTANEKLFF. The CDR3 DNA reads TGTGCCAGTAAGAGGCCACAGGACACGGCTAATGAAAAACTGTTTTTT. The full variable domain, rest sourced from reference TRBV19 and TRBJ1-4, is DGGITQSPKYLFRKEGQNVTLSCEQNLNHDAMYWYRQDPGQGLRLIYYSQIVNDFQKGDIAEGYSVSREKKESFPLTVTSAQKNPTAFYLCASKRPQDTANEKLFFGSGTQLSVL.

This clonotype showed up just a few times. The chain carries TRBV4-3 and TRBJ1-6, with unresolved D. Germline V gene lookup returns CDR1 LGHNA and CDR2 YSLEER. V was pared by 0 bases and J by 0 bases, with 9 bases between. The CDR3 is made up of 17 amino acids. CDR3 sequence reads: CASSQDSSSSYNSPLHF. The CDR3 DNA sequence: TGCGCCAGCAGCCAAGACAGCTCTAGCTCCTATAATTCACCCCTCCACTTT.

The sample holds a few counts of this clonotype. This chain uses TRBV11-1 with TRBJ2-7; D gene ambiguous. V was shortened by 5 bases and J by 8 bases, with 13 bases between the two germline ends. The CDR3 is 12 residues long. CDR1 and CDR2 (germline): SGHAT, FQDESV (reference sequence). The CDR3 DNA is TGTGCCAGCAGCACCCATAGAGAGAAGCAGTACTTC. Amino acid sequence: CASSTHREKQYF.

The rearrangement joins TRBV2 to TRBJ2-5; no reliable D call. Germline V gives CDR1 SNHLY, CDR2 FYNNEI. V shed 0 bases and J shed 2 bases, with 7 bases lying between them. The CDR3 has 14 residues. The DNA of the CDR3 is TGTGCCAGCAGTGAAGCGGAGTTACAAGAGACCCAGTACTTC. Protein: CASSEAELQETQYF.

This clonotype has at least ten counts. V is TRBV9 and J is TRBJ2-2, with D hard to call. The germline V gene encodes CDR1 SGDLS and CDR2 YYNGEE. This CDR3 region has 12 residues. With 4 bases removed from V and 5 bases from J, the gap between germline ends came to 6 bases. In nucleotides, the CDR3 is TGTGCCAGCAGCCCCCGGACCGGGGAGCTGTTTTTT. This translates into CASSPRTGELFF.

The rearrangement uses TRBV7-6 and TRBJ2-2, with 8 bases fitting TRBD2. The CDR3 length is 16 residues. Losses at the gene ends were 5 bases for V and 6 bases for J; bases not matched to a gene: 11. In germline, CDR1 is SGHVS, CDR2 FNYEAQ. In DNA, the CDR3 is TGTGCCAGCAGCCACTTAGCGGGAAAGGGTCCCGGGGAGCTGTTTTTT. It translates to CASSHLAGKGPGELFF.

The chain combines TRBV11-2 with TRBJ2-2; no firm D call. V shed 5 bases and J shed 0 bases, with 10 bases lying between them. Germline V CDR1 and CDR2: SGHAT, FQNNGV. This CDR3 spans 15 amino acids. This chain's CDR3 is CASSGTEANTGELFF. CDR3 nucleotides: TGTGCCAGCAGCGGAACCGAAGCGAACACCGGGGAGCTGTTTTTT. The variable domain in full, with the rest retrieved from reference TRBV11-2 and TRBJ2-2, is EAGVAQSPRYKIIEKRQSVAFWCNPISGHATLYWYQQILGQGPKLLIQFQNNGVVDDSQLPKDRFSAERLKGVDSTLKIQPAKLEDSAVYLCASSGTEANTGELFFGEGSRLTVL.

The chain couples TRBV6-2 or TRBV6-3 to TRBJ2-1; weak D call: TRBD2 (6 bases). The germline CDR1 and CDR2 sequences are MNHEY and SVGEGT. V was pared by 6 bases and J by 4 bases, with 13 bases between. The length of the CDR3 is 14 residues. The CDR3 spells CASRHGGGYNEQFF. The CDR3 coding sequence is TGTGCCAGCAGGCACGGTGGGGGGTACAATGAGCAGTTCTTC.

This sequence joins TRBV5-1 and TRBJ2-7, with D possibly being TRBD2 (5 bases). In germline, CDR1 is SGHRS, CDR2 YFSETQ. The CDR3 extends over 16 amino acids. The V gene lost 0 bases and the J gene lost 3 bases, with 16 bases spanning the gap. Written as DNA, the CDR3 is TGCGCCAGCAGCTTGGGTGACCCCCTCGGAGGCTACGAGCAGTACTTC. It yields the protein CASSLGDPLGGYEQYF.

This clonotype appeared a few times. This chain uses TRBV4-1 with TRBJ1-1; D call uncertain. The CDR3 runs to 14 residues. The germline V gene encodes CDR1 MGHRA and CDR2 YSYEKL. Trimming took off 1 base at V and 0 bases at J, with 6 bases between the two ends. The CDR3 DNA reads as TGCGCCAGCAGCCAAGCCGGGGTGAACACTGAAGCTTTCTTT. Translating gives CASSQAGVNTEAFF.

This clonotype turned up a few times. The chain employs TRBV14 and TRBJ2-5, with 7 positions matching TRBD1. The length of the CDR3 is 15 residues. With 2 bases clipped from V and 1 base from J, the junction kept 4 bases outside the gene matches. The V gene's germline CDR1 is SGHDN and CDR2 FVKESK. CDR3 coding DNA: TGTGCCAGCAGCCAATACCGGGACAGCCAAGAGACCCAGTACTTC. Translated: CASSQYRDSQETQYF.

The chain employs TRBV5-6 and TRBJ2-5; D unresolved. Germline V gives CDR1 SGHDT, CDR2 YYEEEE. The germline V and J ends were trimmed by 2 bases and 0 bases, with 23 bases remaining between them. This CDR3 has 19 amino acids. The CDR3 coding sequence is TGTGCCAGCAGCTTAGGAGTTGGGGTCGACTGGGTAAACCAAGAGACCCAGTACTTC. This codes for CASSLGVGVDWVNQETQYF.

The chain recombines TRBV7-7 with TRBJ2-1; D not certain. The germline V gene encodes CDR1 SSHAT and CDR2 FNYEAQ (reference sequence). V was clipped by 5 bases and J by 8 bases, with 19 bases between them. There are 15 residues in the CDR3. CDR3 in DNA: TGTGCCAGCAGCCCCCGAACCAACTCAATGGATGAGCAGTTCTTC. Translation gives CASSPRTNSMDEQFF.

This clonotype was recorded a few times. This rearrangement joins TRBV4-3 to TRBJ2-7; no clear D gene. The CDR3 length is 13 residues. From germline, CDR1 is LGHNA and CDR2 YSLEER. Trimming shortened V by 8 bases and J by 6 bases, and 17 bases separated the two germline ends. The CDR3 DNA follows: TGCGCCAGCTCCCCTGCCATCGCGGCCGAGCAGTACTTC. Translating it yields CASSPAIAAEQYF.

CDR3 nucleotide sequence: TGTGCCAGCAGCTTAGGACAGGACCTCTCCTACAATGAGCAGTTCTTC. The encoded protein is CASSLGQDLSYNEQFF. The chain uses TRBV5-4 and TRBJ2-1, with 7 bases that match TRBD1. CDR1 and CDR2 (germline): SGHNT, YYREEE (reference sequence). Trimming at V came to 2 bases and at J to 0 bases, leaving 5 bases not matched to a gene. The CDR3 length is 16 residues.

The chain recombines TRBV19 with TRBJ2-5, with D uncertain. V lost 4 bases to trimming and J lost 1 base, with 16 bases between them. The CDR3 consists of 16 residues. CDR1 is LNHDA and CDR2 is SQIVND in the germline V gene (reference sequence). The CDR3 DNA sequence: TGTGCCAGTAGTACCGCCGCTATTCGGGCCCAAGAGACCCAGTACTTC. As protein: CASSTAAIRAQETQYF.

The chain has TRBV27 and TRBJ1-2; D remains unclear. The germline V gene has CDR1 MNHEY and CDR2 SMNVEV (reference sequence). The CDR3 is 14 residues long. The V and J ends lost 6 bases and 0 bases respectively, with 11 bases between them. CDR3 sequence: CASSPTNANYGYTF. The CDR3 coding sequence is TGTGCCAGCAGCCCCACAAACGCTAACTATGGCTACACCTTC.

This clonotype occurred a few times. V and J are TRBV4-3 and TRBJ2-7; D is uncertain. This CDR3 region has 14 residues. The germline V gene encodes CDR1 LGHNA and CDR2 YSLEER. V lost 4 bases, J lost 2 bases, and 12 bases lay in between. In DNA, the CDR3 is TGCGCCAGCAGCCTCTTTGGTGGGGCCTACGAGCAGTACTTC. This codes for CASSLFGGAYEQYF.

This clonotype showed up just a few times. The chain couples TRBV4-1 to TRBJ2-7, with D unclear. The CDR3 extends over 14 amino acids. V lost 1 base to trimming and J lost 1 base, with 8 bases between them. CDR1 MGHRA and CDR2 YSYEKL come from the germline V gene. The CDR3 nucleotides are TGCGCCAGCAGCCAAGTAAGCGCGTCCTACGAGCAGTACTTC. This encodes CASSQVSASYEQYF.

Remarks on this clonotype: One end of the junction fails to match germline, which may point to a read error. V gene TRBV11-2 combines with J gene TRBJ2-1; no clear D gene. The CDR3 consists of 13 residues. Germline V gene sequence: CDR1 SGHAT, CDR2 FQNNGV. The CDR3 DNA reads TGTGCCAGCAGCCCTGAATCCTTCAATGAGCAGTTCTTC. This codes for CASSPESFNEQFF.